The 28 T cell receptor beta chains given below trace back to one sample, sequenced in a study of blood T cell repertoires in COVID-19. Libraries were prepared by immunoSEQ multiplex PCR; TCRdb keeps only in-frame clonotypes and omits some of them. The sample contains roughly 140,000 clones, roughly four fifths of which appear only once. The sample comprised peripheral blood. The receptor source for this set is a woman of 80 years or more with acute or convalescent COVID-19.

This CDR3 is CASSEGRQTPAEQYF. The CDR3 DNA follows: TGTGCCAGCAGTGAAGGACGACAGACCCCTGCCGAGCAGTACTTC. The J gene is TRBJ2-7, the V gene TRBV2; a weak D match, TRBD1 (5 bases). CDR1 is SNHLY, CDR2 FYNNEI, per germline. V was clipped by 1 base and J by 6 bases, with 16 bases between them. The CDR3 spans 15 residues.

The gene calls are TRBV18 and TRBJ2-1; no clear D gene. CDR3 size: 12 residues. The V end was cut by 6 bases, the J end by 7 bases, with 10 bases between. Per the germline V gene, CDR1 is KGHSH and CDR2 is LQKENI. The CDR3 DNA sequence: TGTGCCAGCTCCGACTCTTTAAATGAGCAGTTCTTC. Protein sequence: CASSDSLNEQFF.

The J gene is TRBJ1-1, the V gene TRBV10-3; 7 nucleotides line up with TRBD1. This CDR3 is built from 15 residues. J was trimmed by 1 base and V by 6 bases; bases with no gene match: 8. Germline CDR1 and CDR2: ENHRY and SYGVKD. This CDR3 reads CAIRDTGQPNTEAFF. The CDR3 DNA sequence: TGTGCCATCAGAGATACGGGACAGCCGAACACTGAAGCTTTCTTT.

This chain connects TRBV3-1 (or the pseudogene TRBV3-2) to TRBJ2-3; D gene ambiguous. CDR1 is LGHDT, CDR2 YNNKEL, per germline (reference sequence). The CDR3 extends over 15 amino acids. V shed 3 bases and J shed 8 bases, with 18 bases lying between them. The CDR3: CASSHFPHKRGTQYF. The CDR3 nucleotides are TGTGCCAGCAGCCATTTCCCCCACAAGCGCGGTACGCAGTATTTT.

CDR3 in DNA: TGCGCCAGCAGCTTGGTCCCGGGGGGGCGCGATGAGCAGTTCTTC. Its translation is CASSLVPGGRDEQFF. The chain recombines TRBV5-1 with TRBJ2-1, with 8 bases identical to TRBD2. CDR1 SGHRS and CDR2 YFSETQ come from the germline V gene. Losses at the gene ends were 0 bases for V and 8 bases for J; bases not matched to a gene: 7. This CDR3 has 15 residues. Supplemented by reference TRBV5-1 and TRBJ2-1, the full variable domain reads KAGVTQTPRYLIKTRGQQVTLSCSPISGHRSVSWYQQTPGQGLQFLFEYFSETQRNKGNFPGRFSGRQFSNSRSEMNVSTLELGDSALYLCASSLVPGGRDEQFFGPGTRLTVL.

The chain is built from TRBV29-1 and TRBJ2-7, with TRBD1 as a possible D gene (5 bases). The V end was cut by 2 bases, the J end by 1 base, with 9 bases between. Looked up from germline, CDR1 is SQVTM and CDR2 is ANQGSEA. The CDR3 sequence is 13 residues long. The CDR3, as DNA: TGCAGCGTTGAAAGGCAGGGATCCTACGAGCAGTACTTC. Translated, it gives CSVERQGSYEQYF.

The sample holds one count of this clone. The chain is built from TRBV2 and TRBJ2-4, with 7 bases identical to TRBD1. Germline CDR1 SNHLY, CDR2 FYNNEI. V lost 6 bases, J lost 4 bases, and 6 bases stayed unmatched. The CDR3 runs 14 residues. This CDR3 reads CASRNRDRKNIQYF. In DNA, the CDR3 is TGTGCCAGCAGGAACCGGGACAGAAAAAACATTCAGTACTTC.

This chain uses TRBV30 with TRBJ2-1; 9 bases line up with TRBD2. The junction had 7 bases not matched to a gene; V was cut back by 7 bases and J by 6 bases. This CDR3 is 13 amino acids long. From germline, CDR1 is GTSNPN and CDR2 SVGIG (reference sequence). The CDR3 spells CASRLAGSNEQFF. The DNA for the CDR3 is TGTGCCTCAAGGCTAGCGGGAAGCAATGAGCAGTTCTTC.

This chain connects TRBV28 to TRBJ2-7, with 12 nucleotides matching TRBD2. V was clipped by 5 bases and J by 4 bases; unmatched bases: 3. The CDR3 consists of 14 residues. Germline V gives CDR1 MDHEN, CDR2 SYDVKM. CDR3 protein: CASSQGLAGYEQYF. CDR3 DNA: TGTGCCAGCAGTCAAGGACTAGCGGGGTACGAGCAGTACTTC.

J is TRBJ2-7 and V is TRBV7-9, with D hard to call. Germline lookup yields CDR1 SEHNR and CDR2 FQNEAQ (reference sequence). Trimming removed 5 bases from V and 5 bases from J, with 16 bases in between. The CDR3 contains 14 residues. CDR3 sequence reads: CASSLRSGFDEQYF. The CDR3 DNA is TGTGCCAGCAGCCTACGGAGTGGCTTCGACGAGCAGTACTTC.

The J gene is TRBJ2-3, the V gene TRBV5-1; 7 nucleotides match TRBD1. V lost 0 bases and J lost 6; bases outside the gene matches: 7. Per germline, CDR1 SGHRS and CDR2 YFSETQ. The CDR3 sequence is 15 residues long. The DNA for the CDR3 is TGCGCCAGCAGCTTGGAAGGGGGCCGGGGTGATACGCAGTATTTT. Translated, it gives CASSLEGGRGDTQYF.

The chain joins TRBV10-2 to TRBJ2-2; the match to TRBD2 covers 9 bases. J lost 7 bases, V lost 6 bases, and 12 bases had no gene match. The CDR3 runs 16 residues. Germline V CDR1 and CDR2: WSHSY, SAAADI. CDR3 loop: CASRTGLAFGGGELFF. In nucleotides, the CDR3 is TGCGCCAGCAGGACGGGACTAGCCTTTGGGGGCGGGGAGCTGTTTTTT.

The V call is TRBV12-3 or TRBV12-4, the J call TRBJ1-2, with D unresolved. V was clipped by 8 bases and J by 8 bases, with 18 bases between them. This CDR3 has 13 residues. The CDR3 DNA reads TGTGCCAGCGCTTTACTGACTGGAGCGGGCTACACCTTC. Protein: CASALLTGAGYTF.

This clone has more than one count but fewer than ten. This chain connects TRBV19 to TRBJ1-1; D unresolved. V lost 4 bases to trimming and J lost 0 bases, with 9 bases between them. CDR3 size: 14 residues. CDR1 is LNHDA, CDR2 SQIVND, per germline (reference sequence). The CDR3 sequence is CASSKQIMNTEAFF. In nucleotides, the CDR3 is TGTGCCAGTAGTAAACAGATAATGAACACTGAAGCTTTCTTT.

The J gene is TRBJ2-5, the V gene TRBV20-1, with no clear D. Germline assignment: CDR1 DFQATT and CDR2 SNEGSKA (reference sequence). The V end was cut by 7 bases, the J end by 2 bases, with 8 bases between. This CDR3 region has 11 residues. The CDR3 here is CSGLIQETQYF. CDR3 nucleotide sequence: TGCAGTGGACTCATTCAAGAGACCCAGTACTTC.

V gene TRBV6-6 combines with J gene TRBJ1-6; D may be TRBD1 (5 bases). V was cut by 10 bases and J by 7 bases, with 17 bases left in between. CDR1 MNHNY and CDR2 SVGAGI come from the germline V gene (reference sequence). The CDR3 runs to 14 residues. The CDR3 spells CAISVQGLNSPLHF. CDR3 nucleotides: TGTGCCATCTCCGTTCAGGGATTGAATTCACCCCTCCACTTT.

The chain uses TRBV7-9 and TRBJ1-1; D is unclear. V was shortened by 6 bases and J by 6 bases, with 8 bases between the two germline ends. CDR1 and CDR2 from the germline V gene are SEHNR and FQNEAQ (reference sequence). CDR3 size: 11 residues. The CDR3 loop is CASRTGPEAFF. DNA for the CDR3: TGTGCCAGCAGAACGGGTCCTGAAGCTTTCTTT.

The rearrangement uses TRBV19 and TRBJ2-7, with D uncertain. Trimming took off 4 bases at V and 5 bases at J, with 9 bases between the two ends. The length of the CDR3 is 12 residues. Germline CDR1 and CDR2: LNHDA and SQIVND (reference sequence). The DNA for the CDR3 is TGTGCCAGTAGTAAGTGGGCCCACGAGCAGTACTTC. This codes for CASSKWAHEQYF.

The V gene is TRBV27, the J gene TRBJ2-3, with 7 bases fitting TRBD1. V gave up 9 bases and J gave up 1 base; unmatched junction bases: 16. The CDR3 runs to 17 residues. Germline V CDR1 and CDR2: MNHEY, SMNVEV (reference sequence). The CDR3 loop reads CASGPGTAIRGTDTQYF. The CDR3 nucleotides read TGTGCCAGTGGACCCGGGACAGCCATCCGGGGCACAGATACGCAGTATTTT.

CDR3 nucleotide sequence: TGTGCCAGCAGCTTCCTAGCAGAGACCCAGTACTTC. Residues: CASSFLAETQYF. The chain joins TRBV5-4 to TRBJ2-5; D possibly corresponds to TRBD2 (5 bases). In germline, CDR1 is SGHNT, CDR2 YYREEE (reference sequence). Deletions cut 2 bases from V and 4 bases from J, with 6 bases between. This CDR3 region has 12 residues.

V and J are TRBV5-1 and TRBJ2-5; 9 bases fit TRBD1. This CDR3 spans 16 amino acids. In germline, CDR1 is SGHRS, CDR2 YFSETQ. Unmatched junction bases numbered 8, after V lost 1 base and J lost 4 bases. CDR3 in amino acids: CASSLTGGDEAETQYF. CDR3 sequence (DNA): TGCGCCAGCAGCTTGACAGGGGGCGATGAAGCAGAGACCCAGTACTTC.

The chain carries TRBV9 and TRBJ2-7, with 10 nucleotides matching TRBD1. The trim removed 1 base at V and 7 bases at J, leaving 8 bases unmatched. Germline assignment: CDR1 SGDLS and CDR2 YYNGEE. CDR3 length equals 15 residues. The CDR3 DNA reads as TGTGCCAGCAGCGTATCCGGGACAGGGGAAGGGGAGCAGTACTTC. Protein product: CASSVSGTGEGEQYF.

The gene calls are TRBV19 and TRBJ2-5; D gene uncertain. Trimming removed 5 bases at V and 2 bases at J, with 3 bases between. This CDR3 has 11 amino acids. Germline V lookup: CDR1 LNHDA, CDR2 SQIVND (reference sequence). The CDR3 nucleotides are TGTGCCAGTAGTGTACAAGAGACCCAGTACTTC. Translating it yields CASSVQETQYF.

V and J are TRBV5-4 and TRBJ1-3; 8 bases align to TRBD1. The CDR3 totals 16 residues. Germline V lookup: CDR1 SGHNT, CDR2 YYREEE (reference sequence). V dropped 3 bases and J dropped 5; count of bases not matched to a gene: 10. CDR3 sequence reads: CASSWGGQVLRNTIYF. CDR3 bases: TGTGCCAGCAGCTGGGGGGGACAGGTTCTACGAAACACCATATATTTT. The whole variable domain, filled in from reference TRBV5-4 and TRBJ1-3, reads ETGVTQSPTHLIKTRGQQVTLRCSSQSGHNTVSWYQQALGQGPQFIFQYYREEENGRGNFPPRFSGLQFPNYSSELNVNALELDDSALYLCASSWGGQVLRNTIYFGEGSWLTVV.

The V gene is TRBV5-1, the J gene TRBJ1-4, with a tentative D call TRBD1 (6 bases). The tail of the sequence fits TRBJ2-2 better, so the J call may be wrong. The CDR3 consists of 13 residues. Germline V CDR1 and CDR2: SGHRS, YFSETQ. Here the CDR3 DNA reads TGCGCCAGCAGCTTGACCGGGACAGGGGAGCTGTTTTTT. The encoded protein is CASSLTGTGELFF.

This chain uses TRBV30 with TRBJ1-3, with D possibly TRBD1 on 5 matching bases. The germline V gene has CDR1 GTSNPN and CDR2 SVGIG (reference sequence). This CDR3 region has 14 residues. Trimming left V 2 bases short and J 4 bases short, with 12 bases between. The CDR3 region is CAWSKTATGNTIYF. For the CDR3, the DNA is TGTGCCTGGAGTAAGACAGCAACGGGAAACACCATATATTTT.

This rearrangement joins TRBV7-9 to TRBJ1-1, with no clear D. The CDR3 covers 13 residues. Trimming cost V 8 bases and J 2 bases, with 12 bases left between them. Germline values: CDR1 SEHNR, CDR2 FQNEAQ (reference sequence). Written as DNA, the CDR3 is TGTGCCAGCGCTTTATCAGGAAACACTGAAGCTTTCTTT. Protein: CASALSGNTEAFF.

This chain joins TRBV18 and TRBJ1-5; 7 bases align to TRBD1. CDR1 and CDR2 from the germline V gene are KGHSH and LQKENI. This CDR3 has 15 residues. V trimming: 3 bases; J trimming: 7 bases; junction bases outside the gene matches: 9. The CDR3 DNA is TGTGCCAGCTCACCTTTACAGGGGAGAGAGCAGCCCCAGCATTTT. Its protein product is CASSPLQGREQPQHF. Variable domain in full (rest from reference TRBV18 and TRBJ1-5): NAGVMQNPRHLVRRRGQEARLRCSPMKGHSHVYWYRQLPEEGLKFMVYLQKENIIDESGMPKERFSAEFPKEGPSILRIQQVVRGDSAAYFCASSPLQGREQPQHFGDGTRLSIL.